This T cell receptor (beta chain) was identified in a study of control samples from healthy donors and cancer patients. The germline V gene encodes CDR1 SGHVS and CDR2 FQNEAQ. J was trimmed by 7 bases and V by 6 bases; bases with no gene match: 10. The CDR3 consists of 14 residues. Sequenced by immunoSEQ multiplex PCR; TCRdb stores in-frame clones only, minus some. The repertoire includes about 89,000 clones, 85% to 90% of them detected once, and approximately 2.1% sits in the top ten. The genes are TRBV7-8 and TRBJ1-2, with TRBD1 identical over 8 bases. This TCR came from a woman aged 40-49 years in good health. Sequencing was performed on blood. The CDR3 protein is CASSRRDRTFGYTF. The CDR3 nucleotides are TGTGCCAGCAGTCGCCGGGACAGGACGTTTGGCTACACCTTC.